The entry below gives a single TCR beta chain sequence along with its context. What it recognizes is unknown. The sample is drawn from a study of cytomegalovirus exposure and HLA in healthy donors. Overall study results and limits: Relative to equally common others, HLA-associated TCR beta chains showed greater clonal expansion in a later analysis. The study designated roughly 150 TCR beta chains cytomegalovirus-associated. CMV serostatus was the sole immune exposure data available.

The PCR was carried out with 60 Vbeta primers and 13 Jbeta primers. The data were produced by immunoSEQ multiplex PCR, yet TCRdb's version contains in-frame clones alone and is incomplete. This sample yields fewer than 200,000 clones, of which nearly 80% are seen a single time; 6.3% belongs to the top ten. Germline CDR1 ENHRY, CDR2 SYGVKD. Trimming removed 2 bases at V and 0 bases at J, with 8 bases between. The CDR3 contains 15 residues. The source of this sequence is a man in his forties or fifties in good health and CMV-seropositive. V is TRBV10-3 and J is TRBJ1-3; D is uncertain. Sequencing used PBMCs. DNA for the CDR3: TGTGCCATCAGTGAGGACAAGACCTCTGGAAACACCATATATTTT. Protein: CAISEDKTSGNTIYF.